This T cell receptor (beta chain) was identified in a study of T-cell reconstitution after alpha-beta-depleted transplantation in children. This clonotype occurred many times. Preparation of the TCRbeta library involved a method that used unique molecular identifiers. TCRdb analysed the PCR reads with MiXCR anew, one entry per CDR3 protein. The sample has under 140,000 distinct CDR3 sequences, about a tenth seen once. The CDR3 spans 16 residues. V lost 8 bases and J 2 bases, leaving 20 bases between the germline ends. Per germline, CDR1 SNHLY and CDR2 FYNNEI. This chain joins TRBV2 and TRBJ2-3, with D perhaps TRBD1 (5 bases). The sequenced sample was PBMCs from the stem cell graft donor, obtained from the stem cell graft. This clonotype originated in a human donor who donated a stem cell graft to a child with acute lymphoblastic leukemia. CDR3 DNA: TGTGCCAGCCTAATTTTAGGCGGCAGGGACACAGATACGCAGTATTTT. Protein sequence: CASLILGGRDTDTQYF.